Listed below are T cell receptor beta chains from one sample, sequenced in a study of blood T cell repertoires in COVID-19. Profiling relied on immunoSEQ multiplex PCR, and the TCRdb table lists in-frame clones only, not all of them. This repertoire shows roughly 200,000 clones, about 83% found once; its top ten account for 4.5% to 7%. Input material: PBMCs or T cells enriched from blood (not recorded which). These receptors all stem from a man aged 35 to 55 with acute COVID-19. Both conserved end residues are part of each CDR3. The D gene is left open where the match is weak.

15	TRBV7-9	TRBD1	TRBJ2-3	TGTGCCAGCAGCTTAGGACAGGGGGTGGCAGATACGCAGTATTTT	CASSLGQGVADTQYF
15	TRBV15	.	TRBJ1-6	TGTGCCACCAGCGTCGGGAGGGGAGGAAATTCACCCCTCCACTTT	CATSVGRGGNSPLHF
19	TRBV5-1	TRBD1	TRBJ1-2	TGCGCCAGCAGCTTGGCCGGGACAGGGGTCCAACCGGGAGGCTATGGCTACACCTTC	CASSLAGTGVQPGGYGYTF
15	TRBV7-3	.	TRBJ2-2	TGTGCCAGCAGCTTAACCGGGGGTCGGGCCGGGGAGCTGTTTTTT	CASSLTGGRAGELFF
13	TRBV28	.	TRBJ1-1	TGTGCCAGCGCGGAGGGTGGGAACACTGAAGCTTTCTTT	CASAEGGNTEAFF
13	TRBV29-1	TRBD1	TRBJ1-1	TGCAGCGCCAGGGGGCTCCCGAACACTGAAGCTTTCTTT	CSARGLPNTEAFF
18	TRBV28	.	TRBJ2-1	TGTGCCAGCAGTTTCGACTCCCTCTCAGGGAGGACCTACAATGAGCAGTTCTTC	CASSFDSLSGRTYNEQFF
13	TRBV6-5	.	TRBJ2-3	TGTGCCAGCACCGGGGGGCATCAAGATACGCAGTATTTT	CASTGGHQDTQYF
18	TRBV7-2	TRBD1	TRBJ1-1	TGTGCCAGCAGCCCCGAAAAAAAACAACAGGGGGTGTTCACTGAAGCTTTCTTT	CASSPEKKQQGVFTEAFF
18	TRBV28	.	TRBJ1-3	TGTGCCAGCTCCTCCCCGGTGGGGGGGCTTTACTCTGGAAACACCATATATTTT	CASSSPVGGLYSGNTIYF
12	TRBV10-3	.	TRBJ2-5	TGTGCCTGCGGACAGAGCCAAGAGACCCAGTACTTC	CACGQSQETQYF
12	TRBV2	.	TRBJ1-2	TGTGCCAGCAGTCCCGTAGACTATGGCTACACCTTC	CASSPVDYGYTF
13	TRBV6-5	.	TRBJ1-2	TGTGCCAGCAGTTACTTATCACTCTATGGCTACACCTTC	CASSYLSLYGYTF
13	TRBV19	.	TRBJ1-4	TGTGCCAGTAAGACAGGCCGAGGAGAAAAACTGTTTTTT	CASKTGRGEKLFF
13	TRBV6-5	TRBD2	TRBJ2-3	TGTGCCAGCAACCCCCCCTTTGGGACTAGGCAGTATTTT	CASNPPFGTRQYF